This TCR beta chain was identified during a study of T-cell reconstitution after alpha-beta-depleted transplantation in children. Findings of the study overall: Expanded graft clones, several hundred of them, were reportedly the source of alpha-beta T cells about two months after transplant. Once a year had passed after transplant, T-cell counts and diversity came mostly from newly produced T cells. Surviving recipient cells, namely T cells and thymic progenitors, were the source of high day-60 TCRbeta diversity in some patients.

Germline-derived CDR1 and CDR2 are SGHRS and YFSETQ. With 5 bases removed from V and 0 bases from J, the gap between germline ends came to 12 bases. The CDR3 is 14 residues long. Unique molecular identifiers were incorporated during preparation of the TCRbeta library. TCRdb used MiXCR to reprocess the PCR reads, holding one entry per CDR3 protein. The table has just over 950,000 distinct CDR3 sequences, roughly 29% seen once. With respect to this clonotype: Its target is not known.

The chain uses TRBV5-1 and TRBJ2-7; weak D call: TRBD1 (5 bases). The sample in question was PBMCs, mostly from graft donor cells, obtained 360 days after TCRalphabeta/CD19-depleted stem cell transplant. The receptor comes from a boy in the first two years of life who had a stem cell transplant for SCID, so the T cells may come from the graft donor. CDR3 loop: CASRLGPLSYEQYF. The CDR3 DNA follows: TGCGCCAGCAGACTGGGGCCCCTCTCCTACGAGCAGTACTTC.